This T cell receptor (beta chain) was retrieved from a study of glioma-infiltrating T cells. From germline, CDR1 is LGHDT and CDR2 YNNKEL (reference sequence). The CDR3 has 15 amino acids. In its sample, this clonotype was seen once. Its matching antigen is unknown. One end of the junction fails to match germline, which may point to a read error. Study-wide results and caveats: Tissue-blood divergence was below expectation in non-neoplastic patients, above in gliomas.

The iRepertoire nested amplicon-rescue multiplex PCR amplified TCR alpha and beta CDR3s from RNA. Tissue mRNA or PBMC total RNA, roughly 85-450 ng, went into one-step reverse transcription and amplification. From the multiplex PCR reads, TCRdb called clonotypes with MiXCR, one entry per CDR3 protein. The sample holds fewer than 250,000 distinct CDR3 sequences; over 25% are singletons and the top ten take around 21%. The sample consisted of glioma tissue, nonneoplastic brain tissue, or PBMCs (not recorded which). The source of this sequence is a human donor with low-grade glioma or glioblastoma, undergoing nonglioma brain surgery, or in good health (not recorded which). The chain uses TRBV3-1 and TRBJ1-5, with D tentatively TRBD1 (5 bases). Here the CDR3 DNA reads TGTGCCAGCAGGCAAGGCGGGGACTACAATCAGCCCCAGCATTTT. Its translation is CASRQGGDYNQPQHF.